This T cell receptor beta chain stems from a study of blood T cell repertoires in COVID-19. Study context: Spain, Italy and the United States supplied samples that represented acute and convalescent COVID-19. Sample material is recorded as cDNA or gDNA derived from T cells, B-cell-depleted T cells, or PBMCs.

Per the original methods: Estimation of nucleated cell counts relied on the amplification of reference gene primers. Clones were sequenced by immunoSEQ multiplex PCR, and TCRdb holds only the in-frame ones, with some missing. Clone size and V and J calls were adopted from that table, with D and trimming inferred from the DNA. The table records roughly 140,000 clones, about four fifths of them present only once. The CDR3 length is 13 residues. Trimming at V came to 8 bases and at J to 5 bases, leaving 6 bases not matched to a gene. The sequencing input was peripheral blood. This chain connects TRBV12-3 or TRBV12-4 to TRBJ2-4, with 7 bases matching TRBD1. The clonotype comes from a human donor in a cohort sampled during active COVID-19. CDR3 nucleotide sequence: TGTGCCAGCCGGCTCGACAGGGAAAACATTCAGTACTTC. Translated, it gives CASRLDRENIQYF.